The 9 T cell receptor beta chains below were found in one sample sequenced in a study of PD-1 blockade in classical Hodgkin lymphoma. The protocol was immunoSEQ multiplex PCR, while the TCRdb copy is restricted to in-frame clones and leaves out a portion. The data contain fewer than 55,000 clones, about nine tenths of them singletons. Brentuximab vedotin exposure varied among the patients, all of whom had relapsed after autologous stem cell transplantation. Sample: peripheral blood mononuclear cells (PBMCs), taken at baseline. These receptors were taken from a human donor with classical Hodgkin lymphoma.

The chain combines TRBV29-1 with TRBJ2-5; D not certain. Looked up from germline, CDR1 is SQVTM and CDR2 is ANQGSEA. This CDR3 spans 14 amino acids. V dropped 1 base and J dropped 0 bases, with 9 bases sitting between them. The CDR3 sequence is CSVEGLSYQETQYF. The DNA of the CDR3 is TGCAGCGTTGAAGGCCTTTCGTACCAAGAGACCCAGTACTTC.

The chain recombines TRBV9 with TRBJ2-7, with 8 bases that match TRBD1. V shed 0 bases and J 3 bases; nucleotides not matched to a gene: 5. CDR1 SGDLS and CDR2 YYNGEE come from the germline V gene. This CDR3 region has 15 residues. CDR3 protein: CASSVGRTGSYEQYF. The CDR3 DNA is TGTGCCAGCAGCGTAGGTCGGACAGGGAGCTACGAGCAGTACTTC.

The rearrangement uses TRBV7-3 and TRBJ2-3; D may be TRBD2 (6 bases). The CDR3 loop spans 15 amino acids. Looked up from germline, CDR1 is SGHTA and CDR2 is FQGTGA. The germline V and J ends were trimmed by 3 bases and 0 bases, with 10 bases remaining between them. CDR3 nucleotides: TGTGCCAGCAGCTTGGGGACTCACAGCACAGATACGCAGTATTTT. Amino acid sequence: CASSLGTHSTDTQYF.

The chain has TRBV19 and TRBJ2-2, with TRBD1 identical over 7 bases. J lost 5 bases, V lost 4 bases, and 7 bases had no gene match. This CDR3 spans 15 amino acids. Per the germline V gene, CDR1 is LNHDA and CDR2 is SQIVND (reference sequence). CDR3 in DNA: TGTGCCAGTAGTACACAGGGGAAGGGAACCGGGGAGCTGTTTTTT. Residues: CASSTQGKGTGELFF.

The V call is TRBV7-2, the J call TRBJ2-5, with D hard to call. The V gene's germline CDR1 is SGHTA and CDR2 FQGNSA. Trimming removed 5 bases at V and 5 bases at J, with 9 bases between. The CDR3 sequence is 12 residues long. CDR3 residues: CASSLPWETQYF. CDR3 nucleotides: TGTGCCAGCAGCCTTCCATGGGAGACCCAGTACTTC.

The rearrangement uses TRBV18 and TRBJ2-1, with 9 bases lining up with TRBD2. Germline V lookup: CDR1 KGHSH, CDR2 LQKENI. This CDR3 is built from 16 residues. Trimming cost V 4 bases and J 3 bases; bases outside gene matches: 7. The CDR3 spells CASSLKTSGDYNEQFF. Written as DNA, the CDR3 is TGTGCCAGCTCACTAAAGACTAGCGGAGACTACAATGAGCAGTTCTTC.

The chain links TRBV6-6 to TRBJ1-2, with 7 bases aligning to TRBD1. CDR1 MNHNY and CDR2 SVGAGI come from the germline V gene (reference sequence). Trimming removed 5 bases from V and 4 bases from J; junction bases left unmatched: 4. This CDR3 contains 13 residues. DNA for the CDR3: TGTGCCAGCAGTCCAGGGGGAGCCTATGGCTACACCTTC. Residues: CASSPGGAYGYTF.

The CDR3 is CASSQMGTGATNEKLFF. Here the CDR3 DNA reads TGCGCCAGCAGCCAGATGGGGACAGGGGCAACTAATGAAAAACTGTTTTTT. The chain has TRBV4-3 and TRBJ1-4; 10 bases agree with TRBD1. The V and J ends lost 3 bases and 0 bases, in that order; junction bases with no gene match: 4. From germline, CDR1 is LGHNA and CDR2 YSLEER. This CDR3 spans 17 amino acids.

This chain joins TRBV6-1 and TRBJ1-5; possible D gene TRBD1, 6 bases. With 2 bases removed from V and 4 bases from J, the gap between germline ends came to 15 bases. Germline lookup yields CDR1 MNHNS and CDR2 SASEGT. The CDR3 runs 16 residues. CDR3 sequence: CASSEMARTVNQPQHF. CDR3 DNA sequence: TGTGCCAGCAGTGAAATGGCCCGGACAGTTAATCAGCCCCAGCATTTT.